These 10 T cell receptor beta chains share one sample of origin, sequenced in a study of CD8 T cells in ankylosing spondylitis. TCRdb independently ran MiXCR on the 5' RACE reads; one entry per CDR3 protein. The sample lists approximately 150,000 distinct CDR3 sequences, roughly 17% seen once, with 33% in the top ten. Antigens of these TCRs are unknown. Study conclusions and caveats: Eight highly homologous variants formed a TCR beta motif that appeared characteristic of ankylosing spondylitis blood.

The sequenced material came from blood, either unsorted or a sorted T cell fraction (not recorded which). These receptors were taken from a male donor with ankylosing spondylitis.

The chain has TRBV29-1 and TRBJ1-1; 7 nucleotides match TRBD1. Germline V CDR1 and CDR2: SQVTM, ANQGSEA. This CDR3 comprises 13 residues. V lost 6 bases and J lost 3; bases outside the gene matches: 7. CDR3 DNA sequence: TGCAGCGTCCCCGGGACAGAAGACACTGAAGCTTTCTTT. This gives the protein CSVPGTEDTEAFF.

This clonotype occurred a few times. The V and J genes are TRBV4-2 and TRBJ2-7; no clear D gene. Trimming stripped 9 bases from V and 1 base from J, with 10 bases between. Germline loops: CDR1 LGHNA, CDR2 YNFKEQ. CDR3 length: 12 amino acids. The CDR3 sequence is CASLDASYEQYF. Here the CDR3 DNA reads TGTGCCAGTCTGGACGCGTCCTACGAGCAGTACTTC.

This clonotype was seen just once. V usage is TRBV18 and J usage is TRBJ2-3; 8 bases match TRBD1. In germline, CDR1 is KGHSH, CDR2 LQKENI. Trimming at V came to 5 bases and at J to 7 bases, leaving 14 bases not matched to a gene. There are 16 residues in the CDR3. The CDR3 is CASSSFSEQGENTQYF. As DNA, the CDR3 is TGTGCCAGCTCATCTTTTAGCGAACAGGGGGAGAATACGCAGTATTTT.

Ten or more counts support this clonotype. The rearrangement joins TRBV4-3 to TRBJ2-1; 7 bases match TRBD2. The V and J ends lost 1 base and 3 bases, in that order; junction bases with no gene match: 9. Germline CDR1 LGHNA, CDR2 YSLEER. The CDR3 runs to 17 residues. This chain's CDR3 is CASSQGTAGLGYNEQFF. The CDR3 coding sequence is TGCGCCAGCAGCCAAGGCACAGCCGGACTAGGCTACAATGAGCAGTTCTTC.

This chain uses TRBV20-1 with TRBJ2-7, with D perhaps TRBD2 (6 bases). Germline loops: CDR1 DFQATT, CDR2 SNEGSKA (reference sequence). The CDR3 has 12 amino acids. Trimming took 4 bases from V and 3 from J, leaving 10 bases between them. CDR3 DNA sequence: TGCAGTGCTACAACTAGCAGCTACGAGCAGTACTTC. Its protein product is CSATTSSYEQYF.

The V and J genes are TRBV4-1 and TRBJ2-5, with D perhaps matching TRBD2 (5 bases). The CDR3 length is 15 residues. Trimming pared 0 bases from V and 5 bases from J, leaving 13 bases between. Germline-derived CDR1 and CDR2 are MGHRA and YSYEKL. The CDR3 loop is CASSQDSGLGETQYF. The DNA of the CDR3 is TGCGCCAGCAGCCAAGATTCGGGATTAGGCGAGACCCAGTACTTC.

The chain employs TRBV9 and TRBJ2-1, with 7 positions matching TRBD1. The V and J ends lost 0 bases and 12 bases, in that order; junction bases with no gene match: 6. Germline CDR1 reads SGDLS; CDR2 reads YYNGEE. The CDR3 extends over 13 amino acids. The CDR3 region is CASSVVTGVGQFF. CDR3 nucleotide sequence: TGTGCCAGCAGCGTAGTAACAGGGGTGGGGCAGTTCTTC.

The rearrangement links TRBV7-2 to TRBJ2-5, with D possibly matching TRBD2 (5 bases). The CDR3 covers 15 residues. V gave up 5 bases and J gave up 4 bases, with 17 bases separating them. Germline loops: CDR1 SGHTA, CDR2 FQGNSA. The CDR3 here is CASSPPGLGRETQYF. Here the CDR3 DNA reads TGTGCCAGCAGCCCGCCGGGGTTGGGCAGAGAGACCCAGTACTTC. The complete variable domain, with remaining parts taken from reference TRBV7-2 and TRBJ2-5, reads GAGVSQSPSNKVTEKGKDVELRCDPISGHTALYWYRQSLGQGLEFLIYFQGNSAPDKSGLPSDRFSAERTGGSVSTLTIQRTQQEDSAVYLCASSPPGLGRETQYFGPGTRLLVL.

The chain links TRBV7-9 to TRBJ2-7; TRBD1 aligns across 10 bases. The CDR3 runs to 14 residues. With V trimmed by 5 bases and J by 2 bases, 3 bases remained unmatched. Germline CDR1 SEHNR, CDR2 FQNEAQ (reference sequence). CDR3 sequence (DNA): TGTGCCAGCAGCGGCGGACAGGGGGCCTACGAGCAGTACTTC. This translates into CASSGGQGAYEQYF.

This clonotype was counted a single time. The CDR3 DNA reads TGTGCCAGCAGCTTCGGGGCAGGGGGCTTCGAGCAGTACTTC. This encodes CASSFGAGGFEQYF. The V and J genes are TRBV7-2 and TRBJ2-7, with TRBD1 identical over 8 bases. The germline V gene has CDR1 SGHTA and CDR2 FQGNSA. J gave up 6 bases and V 3 bases, and 7 bases lay outside the gene matches. The CDR3 sequence is 14 residues long.